The rows below give T cell receptor beta chains drawn from one sample of a study of blood T cells in healthy people across ages. TCRdb re-analysed the 5' RACE reads in MiXCR, keeping a single row per CDR3 protein. The profile shows about 1,600,000 distinct CDR3 sequences, 42% of them singletons. Sequencing input: blood. Source of these receptors: a woman aged 18-29 years in good health. Both conserved end residues are part of each CDR3. A D gene is named only where the DNA matches it firmly. The size field is filled for only some rows; it gives once, few, many or a size class.

D: NA
size: NA
V: TRBV4-1
J: TRBJ2-7
CDR3: CASGQNQGPPYEQYF
DNA: TGCGCCAGCGGCCAAAATCAGGGTCCCCCCTACGAGCAGTACTTC

D: TRBD1
size: NA
V: TRBV7-2
J: TRBJ1-1
CDR3: CASSLWGTGGGTNTEAFF
DNA: TGTGCCAGCAGCTTATGGGGTACAGGGGGCGGGACGAACACTGAAGCTTTCTTT

D: NA
size: NA
V: TRBV6-1
J: TRBJ2-7
CDR3: CASSESFAQLLHEQYF
DNA: TGTGCCAGCAGTGAGTCCTTCGCACAGCTTCTGCACGAGCAGTACTTC

D: NA
size: few
V: TRBV4-2
J: TRBJ1-1
CDR3: CASSTPLSAGQNTEAFF
DNA: TGTGCCAGCAGCACCCCCCTCTCTGCAGGACAGAACACTGAAGCTTTCTTT

D: NA
size: many
V: TRBV5-1
J: TRBJ1-4
CDR3: CASSLDATNEKLFF
DNA: TGCGCCAGCAGTCTAGATGCAACTAATGAAAAACTGTTTTTT

D: NA
size: NA
V: TRBV4-2
J: TRBJ2-7
CDR3: CASSQETNEQYF
DNA: TGTGCCAGCAGCCAAGAAACGAATGAGCAGTACTTC

D: TRBD2
size: NA
V: TRBV4-1
J: TRBJ2-7
CDR3: CTSSQGLAGVGEQYF
DNA: TGCACCAGCAGCCAAGGGCTAGCGGGAGTTGGGGAGCAGTACTTC

D: TRBD2
size: once
V: TRBV27
J: TRBJ2-1
CDR3: CASSFGGGGGANEQFF
DNA: TGTGCCAGCAGTTTCGGCGGTGGCGGGGGGGCCAATGAGCAGTTCTTC

D: TRBD2
size: NA
V: TRBV11-2
J: TRBJ2-7
CDR3: CAGSLASGPSYEQYF
DNA: TGTGCCGGCAGCTTAGCTAGCGGCCCCTCCTACGAGCAGTACTTC

D: NA
size: NA
V: TRBV6-2/TRBV6-3
J: TRBJ1-4
CDR3: CASSYSGPGEKLFF
DNA: TGTGCCAGCAGTTACTCGGGACCTGGGGAAAAACTGTTTTTT